The table lists the clone carrying this TCR beta chain with many counts. The antigen remains undetermined. Only healthy Caucasians were included as donors. This record comes from a study of identical twins. The study, taken as a whole, reports: Insertions were fewer in abundant cord blood beta clonotypes, whereas memory repertoires showed none of this pattern.

The CDR3 length is 15 residues. Unmatched junction bases numbered 7, after V lost 4 bases and J lost 5 bases. Germline CDR1 is SGHTA and CDR2 is FQGTGA. TCRdb re-derived calls from the 5' RACE reads in MiXCR, one entry per CDR3 protein. Of around 470,000 distinct CDR3 sequences listed, 13% to 15% are singletons. This sample was also put to use in a study of yellow fever vaccine responses in identical twins.

Input material: CD4+ T cells sorted from blood. The sequence derives from a woman aged 18-29 years in good health. The rearrangement links TRBV7-3 to TRBJ2-2; TRBD1 matches at 7 bases. DNA for the CDR3: TGTGCCAGCAGCTCTGACAGGGTCGTAACCGGGGAGCTGTTTTTT. This encodes CASSSDRVVTGELFF.